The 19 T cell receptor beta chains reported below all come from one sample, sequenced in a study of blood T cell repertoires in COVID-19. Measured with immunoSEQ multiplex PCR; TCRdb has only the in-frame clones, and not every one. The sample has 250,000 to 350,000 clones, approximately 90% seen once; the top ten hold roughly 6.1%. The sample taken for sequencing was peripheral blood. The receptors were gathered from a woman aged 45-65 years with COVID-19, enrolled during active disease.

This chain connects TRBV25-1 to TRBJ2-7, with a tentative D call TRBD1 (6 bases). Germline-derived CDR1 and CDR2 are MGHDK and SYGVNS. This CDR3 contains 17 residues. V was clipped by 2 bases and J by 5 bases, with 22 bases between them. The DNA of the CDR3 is TGTGCCAGCAGTGAAGGCAGGGGCCCCTTTTATTTAAACGAGCAGTACTTC. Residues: CASSEGRGPFYLNEQYF.

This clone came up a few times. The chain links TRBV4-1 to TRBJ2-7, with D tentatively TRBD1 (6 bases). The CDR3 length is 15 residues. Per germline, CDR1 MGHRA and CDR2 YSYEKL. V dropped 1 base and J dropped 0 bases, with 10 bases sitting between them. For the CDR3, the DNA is TGCGCCAGCAGCCAAGGAGGGGGATTCTCCTACGAGCAGTACTTC. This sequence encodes CASSQGGGFSYEQYF.

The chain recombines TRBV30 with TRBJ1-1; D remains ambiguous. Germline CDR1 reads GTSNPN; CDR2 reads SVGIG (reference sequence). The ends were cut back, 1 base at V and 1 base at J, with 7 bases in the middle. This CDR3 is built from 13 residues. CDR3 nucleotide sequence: TGTGCCTGGAGTGGCAGGCAGAACACTGAAGCTTTCTTT. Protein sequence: CAWSGRQNTEAFF.

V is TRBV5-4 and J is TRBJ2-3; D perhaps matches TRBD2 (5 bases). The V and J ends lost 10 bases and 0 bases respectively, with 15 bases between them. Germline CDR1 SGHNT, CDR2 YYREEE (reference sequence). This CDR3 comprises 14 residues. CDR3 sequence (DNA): TGTGCCTTTTGGAGGTCAATAAGCACAGATACGCAGTATTTT. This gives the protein CAFWRSISTDTQYF.

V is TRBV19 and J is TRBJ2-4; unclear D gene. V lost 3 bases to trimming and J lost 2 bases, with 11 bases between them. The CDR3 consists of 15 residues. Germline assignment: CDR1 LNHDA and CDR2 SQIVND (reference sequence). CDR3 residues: CASSIGWITKNIQYF. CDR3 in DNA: TGTGCCAGTAGTATCGGGTGGATTACCAAAAACATTCAGTACTTC. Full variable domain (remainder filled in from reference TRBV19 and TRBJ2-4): DGGITQSPKYLFRKEGQNVTLSCEQNLNHDAMYWYRQDPGQGLRLIYYSQIVNDFQKGDIAEGYSVSREKKESFPLTVTSAQKNPTAFYLCASSIGWITKNIQYFGAGTRLSVL.

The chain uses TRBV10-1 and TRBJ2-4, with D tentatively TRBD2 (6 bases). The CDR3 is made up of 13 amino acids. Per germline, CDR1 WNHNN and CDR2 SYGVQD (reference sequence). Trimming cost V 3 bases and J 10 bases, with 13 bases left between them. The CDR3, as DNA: TGCGCCAGCAGTGAAAAGGGGAGCGGGATTCAGTACTTC. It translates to CASSEKGSGIQYF.

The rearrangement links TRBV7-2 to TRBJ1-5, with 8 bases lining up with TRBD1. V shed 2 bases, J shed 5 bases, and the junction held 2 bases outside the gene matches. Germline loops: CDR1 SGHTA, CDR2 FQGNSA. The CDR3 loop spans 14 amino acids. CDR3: CASSLRQGHQPQHF. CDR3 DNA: TGTGCCAGCAGCTTAAGACAGGGGCATCAGCCCCAGCATTTT.

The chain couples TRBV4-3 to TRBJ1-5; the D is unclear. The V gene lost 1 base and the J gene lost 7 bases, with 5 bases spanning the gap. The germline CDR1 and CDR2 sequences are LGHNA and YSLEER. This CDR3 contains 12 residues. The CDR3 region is CASSQALQPQHF. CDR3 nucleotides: TGCGCCAGCAGCCAAGCGCTACAGCCCCAGCATTTT.

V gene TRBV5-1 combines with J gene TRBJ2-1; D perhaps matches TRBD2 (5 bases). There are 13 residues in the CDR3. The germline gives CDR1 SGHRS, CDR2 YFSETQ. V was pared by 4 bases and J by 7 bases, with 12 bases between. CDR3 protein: CASSPEGPNEQFF. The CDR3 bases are TGCGCCAGCAGCCCCGAGGGTCCGAATGAGCAGTTCTTC.

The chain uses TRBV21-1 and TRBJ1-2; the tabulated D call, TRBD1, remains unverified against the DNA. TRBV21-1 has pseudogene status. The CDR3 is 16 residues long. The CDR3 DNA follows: TGTGCCAGCAGCAAATATCCCCAAAAACAGGGGGCCGGCTACACCTTC. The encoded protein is CASSKYPQKQGAGYTF.

CDR3 region: CASSRRGGTGAKNTEAFF. The CDR3 coding sequence is TGTGCCAGCAGTCGTCGGGGAGGGACAGGGGCCAAGAACACTGAAGCTTTCTTT. V usage is TRBV7-9 and J usage is TRBJ1-1; 10 positions agree with TRBD1. The CDR3 extends over 18 amino acids. J lost 1 base, V lost 6 bases, and 14 bases had no gene match. Germline V gives CDR1 SEHNR, CDR2 FQNEAQ (reference sequence).

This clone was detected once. The CDR3 nucleotides are TGTGCCAGCAGCGACGGGGACAGGGGGCAGAACACTGAAGCTTTCTTT. As protein: CASSDGDRGQNTEAFF. This chain links TRBV11-2 with TRBJ1-1; 12 bases are a match to TRBD1. There are 16 residues in the CDR3. Per the germline V gene, CDR1 is SGHAT and CDR2 is FQNNGV. With 5 bases clipped from V and 1 base from J, the junction kept 5 bases outside the gene matches.

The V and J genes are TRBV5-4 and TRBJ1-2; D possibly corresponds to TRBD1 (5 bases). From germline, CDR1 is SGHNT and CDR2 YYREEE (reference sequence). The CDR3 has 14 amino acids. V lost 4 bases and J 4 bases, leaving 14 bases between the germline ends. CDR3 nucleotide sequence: TGTGCCAGCAGCACCCGGACAACTGGCTATGGCTACACCTTC. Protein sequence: CASSTRTTGYGYTF.

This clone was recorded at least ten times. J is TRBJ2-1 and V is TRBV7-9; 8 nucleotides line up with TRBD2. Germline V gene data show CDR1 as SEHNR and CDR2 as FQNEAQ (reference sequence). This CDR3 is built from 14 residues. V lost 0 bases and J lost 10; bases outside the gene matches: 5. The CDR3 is CASSLAAGASEQFF. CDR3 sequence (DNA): TGTGCCAGCAGCTTAGCAGCGGGAGCTTCCGAGCAGTTCTTC.

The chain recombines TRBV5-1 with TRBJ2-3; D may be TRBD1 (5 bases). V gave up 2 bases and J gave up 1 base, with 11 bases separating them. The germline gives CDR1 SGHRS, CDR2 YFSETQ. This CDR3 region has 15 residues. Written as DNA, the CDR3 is TGCGCCAGCAGCTTTAGGGGTTTGGGCACAGATACGCAGTATTTT. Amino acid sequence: CASSFRGLGTDTQYF.

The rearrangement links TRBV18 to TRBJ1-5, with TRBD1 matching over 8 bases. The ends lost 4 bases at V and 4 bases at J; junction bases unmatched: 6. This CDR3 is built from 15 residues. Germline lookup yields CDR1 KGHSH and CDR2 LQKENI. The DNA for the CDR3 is TGTGCCAGCTCACGTACCGGGACAGGAAATCAGCCCCAGCATTTT. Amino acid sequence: CASSRTGTGNQPQHF.

The CDR3 here is CASSPQGTSYNEQFF. CDR3 nucleotide sequence: TGCGCCAGCAGCCCACAGGGTACTTCCTACAATGAGCAGTTCTTC. V gene TRBV5-1 combines with J gene TRBJ2-1; a possible D gene is TRBD1 (6 bases). The CDR3 is made up of 15 amino acids. Trimming removed 4 bases from V and 1 base from J, with 12 bases in between. Germline-derived CDR1 and CDR2 are SGHRS and YFSETQ.

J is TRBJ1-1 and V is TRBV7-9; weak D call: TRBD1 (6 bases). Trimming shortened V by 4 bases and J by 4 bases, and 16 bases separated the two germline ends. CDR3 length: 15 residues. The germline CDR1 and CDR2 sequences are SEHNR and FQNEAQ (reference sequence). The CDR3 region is CASSSQGKLPTEAFF. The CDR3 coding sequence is TGTGCCAGCAGCTCACAGGGAAAATTGCCCACTGAAGCTTTCTTT.

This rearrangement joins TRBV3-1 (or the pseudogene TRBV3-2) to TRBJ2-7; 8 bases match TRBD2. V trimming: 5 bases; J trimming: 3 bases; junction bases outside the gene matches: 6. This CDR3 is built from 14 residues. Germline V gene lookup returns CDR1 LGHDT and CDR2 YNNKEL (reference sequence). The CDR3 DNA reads TGTGCCAGCAGCTGGGGACTAGAGGGCTACGAGCAGTACTTC. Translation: CASSWGLEGYEQYF.